Following are 6 T cell receptor beta chains from one sample sequenced in a study of blood T cell repertoires in COVID-19. Profiled with immunoSEQ multiplex PCR; TCRdb holds only in-frame clones, not every one. The repertoire holds about 100,000 clones, with more than 75% as singletons. The sample taken for sequencing was peripheral blood. These receptors all come from a human donor in a cohort sampled during active COVID-19.

The chain links TRBV18 to TRBJ1-1; the D is unclear. With 3 bases removed from V and 2 bases from J, the gap between germline ends came to 13 bases. Germline values: CDR1 KGHSH, CDR2 LQKENI. The CDR3 has 15 amino acids. The CDR3 spells CASSPDPQLNTEAFF. As DNA, the CDR3 is TGTGCCAGCTCACCTGATCCCCAACTAAACACTGAAGCTTTCTTT.

The chain joins TRBV5-6 to TRBJ2-5; possibly TRBD2 for D (6 bases). V gave up 7 bases and J gave up 2 bases, with 9 bases separating them. The CDR3 totals 12 residues. Germline CDR1 is SGHDT and CDR2 is YYEEEE. CDR3 loop: CASAGLQETQYF. In DNA, the CDR3 is TGTGCCAGCGCGGGACTTCAAGAGACCCAGTACTTC. The full variable domain, completed using reference TRBV5-6 and TRBJ2-5, is DAGVTQSPTHLIKTRGQQVTLRCSPKSGHDTVSWYQQALGQGPQFIFQYYEEEERQRGNFPDRFSGHQFPNYSSELNVNALLLGDSALYLCASAGLQETQYFGPGTRLLVL.

The rearrangement joins TRBV5-1 to TRBJ2-7; 8 bases match TRBD1. The V and J ends lost 0 bases and 5 bases, in that order; junction bases with no gene match: 7. The CDR3 contains 15 residues. The V gene's germline CDR1 is SGHRS and CDR2 YFSETQ. The CDR3 coding sequence is TGCGCCAGCAGCTTGGCCGGACAGGGTCATGACGAGCAGTACTTC. It specifies CASSLAGQGHDEQYF.

The J gene is TRBJ1-2, the V gene TRBV18; the D gene is possibly TRBD1 (5 bases). The germline gives CDR1 KGHSH, CDR2 LQKENI. The germline V and J ends were trimmed by 1 base and 1 base, with 10 bases remaining between them. CDR3 length: 15 amino acids. The CDR3 loop reads CASSPLRGNNYGYTF. The CDR3 nucleotides are TGTGCCAGCTCACCACTCCGGGGGAATAACTATGGCTACACCTTC.

This clone was picked up one time. The chain carries TRBV12-3 or TRBV12-4 and TRBJ1-1; the D is unclear. CDR3 size: 13 residues. Trimming removed 3 bases at V and 2 bases at J, with 7 bases between. The CDR3 spells CASSFSRNTEAFF. CDR3 sequence (DNA): TGTGCCAGCAGTTTTTCGCGCAACACTGAAGCTTTCTTT.

V and J are TRBV5-1 and TRBJ2-7, with 11 positions matching TRBD2. The CDR3 extends over 14 amino acids. V shed 4 bases and J 4 bases; nucleotides not matched to a gene: 4. From germline, CDR1 is SGHRS and CDR2 YFSETQ. The CDR3 loop is CASSPGTSGYEQYF. As DNA, the CDR3 is TGCGCCAGCAGCCCCGGGACTAGCGGTTACGAGCAGTACTTC.